One sample yielded the 8 T cell receptor beta chains listed below, sequenced in a study of human T cells and chemical hapten exposure. MiXCR was run by TCRdb on the RACE reads, yielding one entry per CDR3 protein. The data show about 68,000 distinct CDR3 sequences, with approximately 10% seen just once and roughly 5.2% held by the top ten. Time point given: pre-sensitization, week 0. The sample's treatment: therapeutic diphenylcyclopropenone sensitization with weekly scalp DPC. The material was whole blood, obtained in connection with sensitization to the hapten diphenylcyclopropenone (DPC). These receptors were collected from a woman in her 50s with alopecia areata. Some clones in this sample may be carry-over from other donors' samples.

The CDR3 protein is CASSLQGQGEQFF. CDR3 bases: TGTGCCAGCAGCTTACAGGGGCAGGGTGAGCAGTTCTTC. The genes are TRBV11-2 and TRBJ2-1, with D tentatively TRBD1 (6 bases). The germline V gene encodes CDR1 SGHAT and CDR2 FQNNGV. The CDR3 sequence is 13 residues long. Between the trimmed V and J ends, which lost 2 bases and 9 bases, there was a span of 11 bases.

As to this clonotype: This could be a read error, since a much larger clone is one nucleotide away. The V gene is TRBV7-9, the J gene TRBJ1-4; no firm D call. CDR1 SEHNR and CDR2 FQNEAQ come from the germline V gene (reference sequence). Trimming cost V 3 bases and J 7 bases, with 12 bases left between them. There are 14 residues in the CDR3. The CDR3: CASSFMGAAEKLFF. The CDR3 region has the DNA TGTGCCAGCAGCTTTATGGGCGCAGCTGAAAAACTGTTTTTT.

This clonotype has only a few counts. CDR3 in amino acids: CASSQINRRKGLLYEQYF. The CDR3, as DNA: TGTGCCAGCAGCCAAATAAACAGACGGAAGGGCCTCCTCTACGAGCAGTACTTC. The chain combines TRBV11-2 with TRBJ2-7; D is ambiguous. Germline loops: CDR1 SGHAT, CDR2 FQNNGV. There are 18 residues in the CDR3. V was shortened by 5 bases and J by 3 bases, with 26 bases between the two germline ends.

This clonotype was seen many times. CDR3 loop: CASSQDWLAGAVEQFF. CDR3 sequence (DNA): TGCGCCAGCAGTCAAGACTGGCTAGCGGGAGCAGTTGAGCAGTTCTTC. The V gene is TRBV23-1, the J gene TRBJ2-1; 10 nucleotides line up with TRBD2. TRBV23-1 is flagged as an ORF with uncertain function. The length of the CDR3 is 16 residues. V shed 2 bases and J 9 bases; nucleotides not matched to a gene: 10.

This clonotype was counted between two and nine times. The chain has TRBV4-3 and TRBJ2-1; D call uncertain. The V gene lost 2 bases and the J gene lost 13 bases, with 15 bases spanning the gap. Germline CDR1 is LGHNA and CDR2 is YSLEER. The CDR3 runs 13 residues. For the CDR3, the DNA is TGCGCCAGCAGCCAACTCCAATACGCCGAACAGTTCTTC. Translating gives CASSQLQYAEQFF.

Many counts were recorded for this clonotype. The V call is TRBV30, the J call TRBJ2-1, with 10 bases matching TRBD2. The V gene end was trimmed by 2 bases and the J gene end by 8 bases; junction bases not matched to a gene: 12. The V gene's germline CDR1 is GTSNPN and CDR2 SVGIG (reference sequence). This CDR3 contains 16 residues. The DNA for the CDR3 is TGTGCCTGGAGTCGCCTCCTAGCGGGAGTAAATCATGAGCAGTTCTTC. Its translation: CAWSRLLAGVNHEQFF. The full variable domain, completed using reference TRBV30 and TRBJ2-1, is SQTIHQWPATLVQPVGSPLSLECTVEGTSNPNLYWYRQAAGRGLQLLFYSVGIGQISSEVPQNLSASRPQDRQFILSSKKLLLSDSGFYLCAWSRLLAGVNHEQFFGPGTRLTVL.

The chain recombines TRBV15 with TRBJ2-5; D is undetermined. The germline V gene encodes CDR1 LNHNV and CDR2 YYDKDF (reference sequence). The CDR3 contains 15 residues. The V gene lost 0 bases and the J gene lost 2 bases, with 10 bases spanning the gap. DNA for the CDR3: TGTGCCACCAGCAGAGATTTTAGGCAGCAAGAGACCCAGTACTTC. Translated, it gives CATSRDFRQQETQYF.

The table lists this clonotype with many counts. The V call is TRBV5-6, the J call TRBJ1-1; a possible D gene is TRBD1 (5 bases). Trimming left V 1 base short and J 3 bases short, with 10 bases between. This CDR3 has 14 residues. Germline CDR1 is SGHDT and CDR2 is YYEEEE. The CDR3 protein is CASSLKGRDTEAFF. DNA of the CDR3: TGTGCCAGCAGCTTGAAGGGGAGGGACACTGAAGCTTTCTTT.